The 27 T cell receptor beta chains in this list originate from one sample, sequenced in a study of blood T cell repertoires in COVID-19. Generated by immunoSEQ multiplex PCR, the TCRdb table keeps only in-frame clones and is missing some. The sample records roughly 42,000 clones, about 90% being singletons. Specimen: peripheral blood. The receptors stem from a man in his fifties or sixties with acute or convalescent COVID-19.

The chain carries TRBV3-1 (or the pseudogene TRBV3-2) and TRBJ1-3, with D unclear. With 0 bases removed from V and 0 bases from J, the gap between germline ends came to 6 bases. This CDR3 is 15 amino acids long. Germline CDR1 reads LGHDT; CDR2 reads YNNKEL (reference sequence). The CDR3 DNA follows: TGTGCCAGCAGCCAAGAAGAGATCTCTGGAAACACCATATATTTT. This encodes CASSQEEISGNTIYF.

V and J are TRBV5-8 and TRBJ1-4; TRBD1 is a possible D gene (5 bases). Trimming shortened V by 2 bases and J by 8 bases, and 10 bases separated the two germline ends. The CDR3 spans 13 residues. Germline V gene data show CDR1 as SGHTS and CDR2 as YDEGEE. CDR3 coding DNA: TGTGCCAGCAGCTTCTTACAGGAGGAAAAACTGTTTTTT. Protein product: CASSFLQEEKLFF.

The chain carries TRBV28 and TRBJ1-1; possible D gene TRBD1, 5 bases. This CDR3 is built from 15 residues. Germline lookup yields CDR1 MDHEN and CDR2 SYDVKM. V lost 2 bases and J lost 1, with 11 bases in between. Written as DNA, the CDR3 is TGTGCCAGCAGTTTAGCGTACAGGCCGAACACTGAAGCTTTCTTT. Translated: CASSLAYRPNTEAFF.

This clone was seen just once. DNA for the CDR3: TGTGCCAGTAGTAGGAATCCGACAGGGGGAAATCAGCCCCAGCATTTT. Translated: CASSRNPTGGNQPQHF. The chain carries TRBV19 and TRBJ1-5, with 9 bases fitting TRBD1. V was clipped by 4 bases and J by 4 bases; unmatched bases: 8. This CDR3 region has 16 residues. From germline, CDR1 is LNHDA and CDR2 SQIVND (reference sequence).

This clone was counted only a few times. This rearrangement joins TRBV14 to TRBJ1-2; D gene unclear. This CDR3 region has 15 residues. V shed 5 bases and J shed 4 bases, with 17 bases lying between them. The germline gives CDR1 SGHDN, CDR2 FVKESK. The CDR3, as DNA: TGTGCCAGCAGCAAGAGGCGAGAAACTACCTATGGCTACACCTTC. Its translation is CASSKRRETTYGYTF.

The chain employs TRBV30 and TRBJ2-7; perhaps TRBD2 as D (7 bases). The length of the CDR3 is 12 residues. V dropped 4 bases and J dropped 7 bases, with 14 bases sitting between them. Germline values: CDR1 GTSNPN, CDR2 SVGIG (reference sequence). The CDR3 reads CAWKGGGLEQYF. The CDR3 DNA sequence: TGTGCCTGGAAAGGGGGGGGTTTGGAGCAGTACTTC.

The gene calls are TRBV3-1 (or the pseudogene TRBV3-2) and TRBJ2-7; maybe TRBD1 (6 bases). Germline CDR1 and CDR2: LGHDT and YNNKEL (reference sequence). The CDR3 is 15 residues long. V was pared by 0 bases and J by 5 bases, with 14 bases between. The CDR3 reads CASSQESQGKDEQYF. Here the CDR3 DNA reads TGTGCCAGCAGCCAAGAGAGTCAGGGGAAAGACGAGCAGTACTTC.

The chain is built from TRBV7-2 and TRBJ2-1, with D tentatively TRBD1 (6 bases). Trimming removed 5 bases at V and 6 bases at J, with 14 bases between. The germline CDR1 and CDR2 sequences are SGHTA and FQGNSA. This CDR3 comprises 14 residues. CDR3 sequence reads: CASSHGTTLNEQFF. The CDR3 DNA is TGTGCCAGCAGCCACGGGACAACCCTCAATGAGCAGTTCTTC.

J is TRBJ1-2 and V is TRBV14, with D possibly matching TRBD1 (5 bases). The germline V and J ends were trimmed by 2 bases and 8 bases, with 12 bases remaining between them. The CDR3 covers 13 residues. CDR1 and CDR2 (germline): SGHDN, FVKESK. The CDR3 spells CASSQRQLGGYTF. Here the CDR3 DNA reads TGTGCCAGCAGCCAACGACAGTTGGGCGGCTACACCTTC.

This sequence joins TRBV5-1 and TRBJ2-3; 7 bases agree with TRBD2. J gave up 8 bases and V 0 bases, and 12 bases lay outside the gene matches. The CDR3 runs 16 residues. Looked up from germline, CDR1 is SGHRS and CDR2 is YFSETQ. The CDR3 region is CASSLETGRALGTQYF. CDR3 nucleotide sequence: TGCGCCAGCAGCTTGGAGACGGGGAGGGCCTTAGGTACGCAGTATTTT.

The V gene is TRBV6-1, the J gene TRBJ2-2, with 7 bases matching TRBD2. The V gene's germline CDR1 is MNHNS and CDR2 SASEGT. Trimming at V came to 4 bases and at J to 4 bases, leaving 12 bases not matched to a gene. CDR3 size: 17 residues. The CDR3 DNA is TGTGCCAGCAGTGCCGCCGGGGCGGGGGTGAGCACCGGGGAGCTGTTTTTT. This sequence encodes CASSAAGAGVSTGELFF.

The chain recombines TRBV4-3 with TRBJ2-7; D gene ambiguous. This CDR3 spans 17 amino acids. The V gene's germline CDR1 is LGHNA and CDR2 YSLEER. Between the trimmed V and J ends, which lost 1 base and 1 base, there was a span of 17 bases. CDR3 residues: CASSQASQPLSSYEQYF. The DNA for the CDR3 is TGCGCCAGCAGCCAAGCGAGTCAACCCTTGTCGTCCTACGAGCAGTACTTC.

The CDR3 sequence is CASSLGWRGGPDTGELFF. CDR3 nucleotides: TGTGCCAGCAGCTTAGGGTGGCGGGGGGGCCCGGACACCGGGGAGCTGTTTTTT. This chain joins TRBV7-8 and TRBJ2-2; 9 bases are shared with TRBD2. The CDR3 spans 18 residues. Trimming cost V 1 base and J 3 bases; bases outside gene matches: 9. CDR1 and CDR2 from the germline V gene are SGHVS and FQNEAQ.

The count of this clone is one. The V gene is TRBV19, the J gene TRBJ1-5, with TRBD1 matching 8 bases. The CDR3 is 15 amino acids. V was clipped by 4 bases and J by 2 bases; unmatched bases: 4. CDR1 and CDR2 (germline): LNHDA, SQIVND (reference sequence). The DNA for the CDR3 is TGTGCCAGTAGTACCGGACAGGGAGGCAATCAGCCCCAGCATTTT. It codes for CASSTGQGGNQPQHF.

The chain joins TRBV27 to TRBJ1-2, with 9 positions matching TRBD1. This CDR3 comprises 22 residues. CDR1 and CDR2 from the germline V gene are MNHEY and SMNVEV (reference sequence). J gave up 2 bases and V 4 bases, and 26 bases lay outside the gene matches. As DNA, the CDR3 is TGTGCCAGCAGTTCGTATGGTGGTGGGGCCGGGACAGGGTCCCCCCCCAACTATGGCTACACCTTC. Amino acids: CASSSYGGGAGTGSPPNYGYTF.

The CDR3 DNA reads as TGTGCCAGCAGACCCCCGGGACAGGGCAGAAACACCATATATTTT. It specifies CASRPPGQGRNTIYF. This chain connects TRBV6-6 to TRBJ1-3, with TRBD1 matching 9 bases. Germline trimming cut 6 bases from V and 5 bases from J; bases unmatched to any gene: 8. Germline V lookup: CDR1 MNHNY, CDR2 SVGAGI (reference sequence). This CDR3 has 15 amino acids.

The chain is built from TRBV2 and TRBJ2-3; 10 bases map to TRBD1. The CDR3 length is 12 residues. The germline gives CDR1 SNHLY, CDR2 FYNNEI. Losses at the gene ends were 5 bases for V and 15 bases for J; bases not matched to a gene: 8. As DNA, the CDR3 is TGTGCCAGCAGTAAAGGACAGGGGGTTGGATATTTT. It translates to CASSKGQGVGYF.

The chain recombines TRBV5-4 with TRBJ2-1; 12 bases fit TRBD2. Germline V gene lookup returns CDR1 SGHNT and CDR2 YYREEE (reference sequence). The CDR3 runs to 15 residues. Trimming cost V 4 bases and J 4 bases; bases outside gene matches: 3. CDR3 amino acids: CASSIGLAGYNEQFF. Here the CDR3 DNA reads TGTGCCAGCAGCATTGGACTAGCGGGGTACAATGAGCAGTTCTTC.

The CDR3 region has the DNA TGTGCCAGCAGCCCGACAGGGTGGAATCAGCCCCAGCATTTT. Its translation: CASSPTGWNQPQHF. The chain is built from TRBV14 and TRBJ1-5, with 7 bases that match TRBD1. The V and J ends lost 4 bases and 4 bases, in that order; junction bases with no gene match: 4. The CDR3 sequence is 14 residues long. Germline CDR1 and CDR2: SGHDN and FVKESK. The variable domain in full, with the rest retrieved from reference TRBV14 and TRBJ1-5, is EAGVTQFPSHSVIEKGQTVTLRCDPISGHDNLYWYRRVMGKEIKFLLHFVKESKQDESGMPNNRFLAERTGGTYSTLKVQPAELEDSGVYFCASSPTGWNQPQHFGDGTRLSIL.

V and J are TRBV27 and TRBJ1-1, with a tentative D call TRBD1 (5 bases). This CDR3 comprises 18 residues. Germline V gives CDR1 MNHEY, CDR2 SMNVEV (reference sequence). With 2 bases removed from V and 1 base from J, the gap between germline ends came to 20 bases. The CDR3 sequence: CASSLQGLRGRRNTEAFF. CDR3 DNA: TGTGCCAGCAGTTTACAGGGACTTAGGGGACGGAGGAACACTGAAGCTTTCTTT.

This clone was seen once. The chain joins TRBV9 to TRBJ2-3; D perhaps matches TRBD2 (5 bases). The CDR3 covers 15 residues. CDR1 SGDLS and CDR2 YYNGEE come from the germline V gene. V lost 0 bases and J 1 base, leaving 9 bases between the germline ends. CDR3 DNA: TGTGCCAGCAGCGTAGTGAGCGGACGCACAGATACGCAGTATTTT. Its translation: CASSVVSGRTDTQYF.

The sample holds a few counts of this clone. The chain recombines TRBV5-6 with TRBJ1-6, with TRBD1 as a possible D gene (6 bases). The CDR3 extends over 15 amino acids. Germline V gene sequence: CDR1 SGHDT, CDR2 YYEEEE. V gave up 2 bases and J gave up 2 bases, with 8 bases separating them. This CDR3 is CASSLGGAYNSPLHF. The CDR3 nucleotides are TGTGCCAGCAGCTTAGGGGGTGCCTATAATTCACCCCTCCACTTT.

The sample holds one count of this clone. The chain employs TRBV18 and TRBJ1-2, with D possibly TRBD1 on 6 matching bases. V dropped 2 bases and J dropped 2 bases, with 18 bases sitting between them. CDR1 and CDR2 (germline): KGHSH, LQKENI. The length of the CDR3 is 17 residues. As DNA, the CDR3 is TGTGCCAGCTCACCAGCTTCTTCTCTGGGGGCGAACTATGGCTACACCTTC. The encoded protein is CASSPASSLGANYGYTF. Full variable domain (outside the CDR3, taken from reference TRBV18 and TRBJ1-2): NAGVMQNPRHLVRRRGQEARLRCSPMKGHSHVYWYRQLPEEGLKFMVYLQKENIIDESGMPKERFSAEFPKEGPSILRIQQVVRGDSAAYFCASSPASSLGANYGYTFGSGTRLTVV.

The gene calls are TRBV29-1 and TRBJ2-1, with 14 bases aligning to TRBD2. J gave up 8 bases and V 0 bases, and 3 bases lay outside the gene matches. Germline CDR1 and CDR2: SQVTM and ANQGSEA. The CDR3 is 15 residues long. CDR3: CSVEETSGGADEQFF. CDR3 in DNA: TGCAGCGTTGAAGAGACTAGCGGGGGGGCGGATGAGCAGTTCTTC.

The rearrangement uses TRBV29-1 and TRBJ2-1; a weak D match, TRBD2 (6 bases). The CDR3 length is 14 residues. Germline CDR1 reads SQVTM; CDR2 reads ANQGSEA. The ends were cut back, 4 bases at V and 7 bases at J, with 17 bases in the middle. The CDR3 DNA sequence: TGCAGCGTTGCCCTTACTAGCTCGGGAAATGAGCAGTTCTTC. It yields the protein CSVALTSSGNEQFF.

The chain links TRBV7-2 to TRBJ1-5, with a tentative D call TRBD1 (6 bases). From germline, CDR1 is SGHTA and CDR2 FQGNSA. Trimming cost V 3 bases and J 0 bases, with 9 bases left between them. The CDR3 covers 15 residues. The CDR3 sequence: CASSFQGSSNQPQHF. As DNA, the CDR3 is TGTGCCAGCAGCTTTCAGGGGTCTAGCAATCAGCCCCAGCATTTT.

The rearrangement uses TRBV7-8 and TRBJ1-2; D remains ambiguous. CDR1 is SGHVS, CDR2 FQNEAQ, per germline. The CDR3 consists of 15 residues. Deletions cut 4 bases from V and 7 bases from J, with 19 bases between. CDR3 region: CASSSRIDTPIGYTF. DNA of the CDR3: TGTGCCAGCAGCTCACGAATAGACACCCCTATTGGCTACACCTTC.